The entry below gives a single TCR beta chain sequence along with its context. This clonotype appeared a few times. No cognate antigen has been identified for it. No much larger clonotype is one base removed from it; base qualities were not supplied. Trimming costs V 4 bases and J 2 bases, and their ends lie 15 bases apart. From a lookup of the germline V gene, CDR1 and CDR2 are ENHRY and SYGVKD. Including the terminal cysteine and phenylalanine, the CDR3 comprises 16 residues. CDR3 DNA is the only sequence kept; it has 48 bases, read in frame from the first base. These data belong to a study of blood T cells in healthy people across ages (dated by TCRdb to 2015 to 2017). For context, the study as a whole: In model experiments, template switching captured about one uniquely barcoded TCR beta cDNA molecule for every two T cells. To track age-related changes in TCR beta repertoire diversity, the study relied on deep sequencing normalized with unique cDNA molecular identifiers. The donors were divided into four age groups: young (average approximately 17 years), middle-aged (about 39), aged (about 60) and long-lived (roughly 82). To avoid experimental bias, donors of different ages were randomly spread across the sequencing lanes. The study analyzed two additional independent replicas of 1 million unique cDNA reads from the same blood draw for two donors, one aged 18 to 30 and one aged 80 or older. What the authors observed across the whole study: The percentage of naive T cells measured by flow cytometry correlated strongly with observed TCR beta diversity. Because the CMV infection status of the donors was unknown, age-related changes in expanded clonotypes may potentially have been confounded. Compared with the aged group, the long-lived group had more naive CD4+ T cells, fewer expanded clones and increased TCR diversity, a pattern suggesting age selection. Estimates of total diversity based on one million sequenced T cells were considered lower bounds and underestimates. Conclusive comparison of naive and antigen-experienced compartments was prevented by the profiling of bulk unsorted PBMCs. Observed TCR beta diversity per million T cells fell roughly linearly with age, and a significant reduction was already apparent by age roughly 41.

The library came from 5' RACE. Sequencing was performed on an Illumina HiSeq 2500. A second PCR of roughly 6 to 11 cycles was run with a J-beta primer mix and a sample-barcoded 5' primer. A template-switch 5' adaptor carrying 12 random nucleotides introduced a unique molecular identifier onto each TCR beta cDNA molecule. Each sample yielded at least 3 million CDR3-containing paired-end reads. First-strand cDNA synthesis was performed from all RNA using the Mint cDNA synthesis kit, with priming by a TRBC-specific oligonucleotide. All cDNA was treated with uracil-DNA glycosylase and then went through a first 18-cycle PCR with the universal primers M1SS and BC2_uni_R. Processing in the source paper ran as follows. For normalization, 1 million high-quality reads, each with a distinct molecular identifier, were randomly selected from each sample. Instead of being binned into consensus sequences, reads with shared molecular identifiers were discarded. MiTCR, run with a Q25 quality threshold and the strictest error-elimination algorithm, handled CDR3 identification, clonotype clustering and error correction. A nonparametric unseen species model using Euler transformation provided a lower-bound estimate of total TCR beta diversity. TCRdb cleaned the public reads at Q25 with fastp, built clones with MiXCR and kept in-frame beta chains. Each CDR3 protein gets just one entry, which takes the most common genes and DNA from the rows behind it. For this entry, the V and J calls and clone size follow TCRdb and not the study's own pipeline. A total of roughly 1.6 million distinct CDR3 sequences appear in this sample, 30% to 35% of them only once. The ten largest clones represent around 10% of the sample.

Systemically healthy Caucasian individuals from Russia, 39 in total and aged roughly 6 to 100 years, were included as donors. Each donor gave about 9.7 milliliters of peripheral blood, drawn into EDTA-treated Vacutainer tubes. Ficoll-Paque density-gradient centrifugation was used to isolate PBMCs, with at least 6 million per sample. Total RNA, at least 5 micrograms per sample, was extracted from PBMCs with Trizol reagent. For every donor, flow cytometry on a PBMC aliquot measured the percentage of naive CD45RAhigh/CD27high T cells. The sequence was obtained from a woman under 40 in good health. The specimen sequenced was blood. This chain joins TRBV10-3 to TRBJ1-5; the D segment could be TRBD1, given 5 matching bases. The DNA sequence is as follows: TGTGCCATCAGTGGAGTTGGGACGCCGGGCAATCAGCCCCAGCATTTT. It is translated as CAISGVGTPGNQPQHF.